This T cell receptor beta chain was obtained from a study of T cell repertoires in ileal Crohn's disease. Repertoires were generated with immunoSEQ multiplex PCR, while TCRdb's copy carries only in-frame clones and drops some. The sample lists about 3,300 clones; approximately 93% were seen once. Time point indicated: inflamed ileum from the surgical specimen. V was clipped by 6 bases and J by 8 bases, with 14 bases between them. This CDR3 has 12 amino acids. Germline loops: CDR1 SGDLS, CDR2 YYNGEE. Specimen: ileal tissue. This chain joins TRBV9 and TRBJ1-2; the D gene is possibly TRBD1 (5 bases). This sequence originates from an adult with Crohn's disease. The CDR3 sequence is CASNLGGRGYTF. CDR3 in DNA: TGTGCCAGCAACCTTGGGGGTCGGGGCTACACCTTC.